The next 27 T cell receptor beta chains were all read from a single sample in a study of molecular identifiers for immune sequencing clone quantification (dated by TCRdb to between 2018 and 2020). Library generation was performed with PCR. TCRdb lists the instrument as Illumina HiSeq 4000. TCRdb trimmed the raw reads at Q25, called clones with MiXCR and kept productive beta chains. Each CDR3 protein gets just one entry, which takes the most common genes and DNA from the rows behind it. The sample records under 650,000 distinct CDR3 sequences, 15% to 20% of which are singletons. The ten biggest clones cover 0.85% of the sample. Sequencing was done on a sample of naive CD8+ T cells from blood, with Jurkat cell RNA spiked in. The sample's cell subset or site label, decoded: FACS-sorted CD8+CD4-CCR7+CD45RA+ naive T cells. These receptors were obtained from a human donor in good health. Some libraries in this study had Jurkat cell RNA spiked in.

This clonotype showed up many times. The rearrangement uses TRBV6-4 and TRBJ2-2; D unresolved. CDR3 size: 15 residues. Trimming pared 8 bases from V and 6 bases from J, leaving 19 bases between. CDR1 is MRHNA and CDR2 is SNTAGT in the germline V gene. DNA of the CDR3: TGTGCCAGCGGCCCGGGCAGCACCAAGTCCGGGGAGCTGTTTTTT. It encodes CASGPGSTKSGELFF.

As regards this clonotype: A much larger clone lies one base from this, so it may be a read error. This chain uses TRBV7-8 with TRBJ1-1; D perhaps matches TRBD1 (6 bases). CDR3 size: 17 residues. Germline V gives CDR1 SGHVS, CDR2 FQNEAQ. V was shortened by 5 bases and J by 0 bases, with 19 bases between the two germline ends. The CDR3 nucleotides read TGTGCCAGCAGCGTTACGAAACTGGGGGCTATGAACACTGAAGCTTTCTTT. Encoded protein: CASSVTKLGAMNTEAFF.

The genes are TRBV30 and TRBJ1-4, with D possibly being TRBD1 (6 bases). This CDR3 has 14 residues. Germline values: CDR1 GTSNPN, CDR2 SVGIG (reference sequence). V was cut by 2 bases and J by 0 bases, with 7 bases left in between. The CDR3 region has the DNA TGTGCCTGGAGTCGGACAGCAACTAATGAAAAACTGTTTTTT. This sequence encodes CAWSRTATNEKLFF.

The CDR3 reads CASPPPVQPHSEQFF. In nucleotides, the CDR3 is TGCGCCAGCCCCCCCCCGGTCCAACCCCACAGTGAGCAGTTCTTC. The rearrangement links TRBV4-3 to TRBJ2-1; no clear D gene. Germline V gives CDR1 LGHNA, CDR2 YSLEER. Between the trimmed V and J ends, which lost 8 bases and 9 bases, there was a span of 23 bases. This CDR3 has 15 amino acids.

This clonotype occurred many times. The rearrangement joins TRBV20-1 to TRBJ2-7; no clear D. Trimming left V 6 bases short and J 0 bases short, with 18 bases between. The CDR3 loop spans 15 amino acids. Germline V lookup: CDR1 DFQATT, CDR2 SNEGSKA (reference sequence). CDR3 coding DNA: TGCAGTGCCGAGAACCCCGGCAGGAGCTCCTACGAGCAGTACTTC. It translates to CSAENPGRSSYEQYF.

There are many counts of this clonotype. V usage is TRBV5-1 and J usage is TRBJ1-2; D is uncertain. The CDR3 extends over 16 amino acids. CDR1 and CDR2 from the germline V gene are SGHRS and YFSETQ. Trimming left V 1 base short and J 4 bases short, with 17 bases between. The CDR3 loop is CASSLYATGVSYGYTF. DNA for the CDR3: TGCGCCAGCAGCTTGTACGCCACGGGCGTTTCCTATGGCTACACCTTC.

There are many counts of this clonotype. The rearrangement joins TRBV5-1 to TRBJ1-5; D possibly corresponds to TRBD1 (5 bases). V dropped 4 bases and J dropped 3 bases, with 26 bases sitting between them. The germline V gene has CDR1 SGHRS and CDR2 YFSETQ. The CDR3 consists of 19 residues. The CDR3 reads CASSRINRLRTGNNQPQHF. CDR3 sequence (DNA): TGCGCCAGCAGCCGGATAAACAGGTTAAGAACGGGTAACAATCAGCCCCAGCATTTT. The variable domain in full, completed from reference TRBV5-1 and TRBJ1-5, reads KAGVTQTPRYLIKTRGQQVTLSCSPISGHRSVSWYQQTPGQGLQFLFEYFSETQRNKGNFPGRFSGRQFSNSRSEMNVSTLELGDSALYLCASSRINRLRTGNNQPQHFGDGTRLSIL.

The chain uses TRBV7-9 and TRBJ2-7; TRBD1 agrees at 11 bases. This CDR3 is built from 15 residues. V shed 5 bases, J shed 6 bases, and the junction held 9 bases outside the gene matches. CDR1 is SEHNR and CDR2 is FQNEAQ in the germline V gene (reference sequence). CDR3 region: CASSPTGTGGGEQYF. The CDR3 DNA follows: TGTGCCAGCAGCCCGACCGGGACAGGGGGAGGCGAGCAGTACTTC.

The CDR3 is CASSFPGTNTGELFF. The CDR3 bases are TGTGCCAGCAGCTTTCCAGGAACGAACACCGGGGAGCTGTTTTTT. The chain couples TRBV7-9 to TRBJ2-2; no clear D gene. The CDR3 extends over 15 amino acids. Germline CDR1 and CDR2: SEHNR and FQNEAQ (reference sequence). Trimming cost V 3 bases and J 0 bases, with 8 bases left between them.

A remark on this clonotype: Mismatch with germline at one junction end may stem from a read error. V is TRBV11-2 and J is TRBJ1-5; D not resolved. CDR1 is SGHAT, CDR2 FQNNGV, per germline. The CDR3 extends over 14 amino acids. In DNA, the CDR3 is TGCGCCAGCGGCTTAGTGGGCAGCAATCAGCCCCAGCATTTT. Its translation: CASGLVGSNQPQHF.

The genes are TRBV6-5 and TRBJ2-1; D gene unclear. Per germline, CDR1 MNHEY and CDR2 SVGAGI. The CDR3 is made up of 16 amino acids. V lost 4 bases to trimming and J lost 9 bases, with 22 bases between them. This chain's CDR3 is CASSFGGGPMVIEQFF. The CDR3 nucleotides are TGTGCCAGCAGTTTCGGCGGCGGACCCATGGTTATTGAGCAGTTCTTC.

This clonotype was picked up many times. The chain carries TRBV7-6 and TRBJ1-5; D is unclear. The V gene lost 5 bases and the J gene lost 1 base, with 15 bases spanning the gap. The CDR3 loop spans 16 amino acids. Germline V gives CDR1 SGHVS, CDR2 FNYEAQ. The chain's CDR3 is CASSLVSGRSNQPQHF. The CDR3 nucleotides read TGTGCCAGCAGCCTAGTTTCTGGGCGGAGCAATCAGCCCCAGCATTTT. The whole variable domain, filled in from reference TRBV7-6 and TRBJ1-5, reads GAGVSQSPRYKVTKRGQDVALRCDPISGHVSLYWYRQALGQGPEFLTYFNYEAQQDKSGLPNDRFSAERPEGSISTLTIQRTEQRDSAMYRCASSLVSGRSNQPQHFGDGTRLSIL.

This clonotype has at least ten counts. The genes are TRBV5-4 and TRBJ2-7, with D uncertain. Germline V CDR1 and CDR2: SGHNT, YYREEE (reference sequence). This CDR3 is built from 13 residues. V lost 0 bases to trimming and J lost 3 bases, with 7 bases between them. CDR3 coding DNA: TGTGCCAGCAGCTTGGACGGCGACTACGAGCAGTACTTC. Translated: CASSLDGDYEQYF.

The J gene is TRBJ2-1, the V gene TRBV11-2, with D perhaps TRBD1 or TRBD2 (5 bases each). The ends were cut back, 0 bases at V and 6 bases at J, with 15 bases in the middle. This CDR3 is 16 amino acids long. From germline, CDR1 is SGHAT and CDR2 FQNNGV. This CDR3 is CASSLDGTPLRNEQFF. The CDR3 bases are TGTGCCAGCAGCTTAGATGGGACCCCTCTACGCAATGAGCAGTTCTTC.

This clonotype has at least ten counts. The chain joins TRBV6-2 or TRBV6-3 to TRBJ1-1, with D perhaps TRBD1 (5 bases). Germline values: CDR1 MNHEY, CDR2 SVGEGT. The ends were cut back, 8 bases at V and 4 bases at J, with 8 bases in the middle. The CDR3 is made up of 11 amino acids. The CDR3: CASRRATEAFF. Here the CDR3 DNA reads TGTGCCAGCCGCAGGGCCACTGAAGCTTTCTTT.

The chain carries TRBV10-3 and TRBJ1-1; D not resolved. Germline CDR1 is ENHRY and CDR2 is SYGVKD. This CDR3 is built from 14 residues. V lost 2 bases to trimming and J lost 4 bases, with 11 bases between them. In nucleotides, the CDR3 is TGTGCCATCAGTGAGGGGCAGCTTGCCACTGAAGCTTTCTTT. Its translation is CAISEGQLATEAFF.

This clonotype was observed many times. The J gene is TRBJ1-5, the V gene TRBV7-9; D is possibly TRBD1 (5 bases). CDR3 length: 15 amino acids. With 0 bases removed from V and 5 bases from J, the gap between germline ends came to 11 bases. Germline CDR1 and CDR2: SEHNR and FQNEAQ (reference sequence). The CDR3 is CASSLAQGLDQPQHF. The CDR3 nucleotides read TGTGCCAGCAGCTTAGCGCAGGGTTTGGATCAGCCCCAGCATTTT.

This chain uses TRBV20-1 with TRBJ2-1, with D unresolved. Looked up from germline, CDR1 is DFQATT and CDR2 is SNEGSKA (reference sequence). The V end was cut by 1 base, the J end by 9 bases, with 10 bases between. The CDR3 extends over 12 amino acids. The CDR3 is CSARGEQFEQFF. CDR3 coding DNA: TGCAGTGCTAGAGGGGAACAGTTTGAGCAGTTCTTC.

This chain joins TRBV4-3 and TRBJ2-1; D is unclear. The CDR3 spans 14 residues. V lost 3 bases and J 2 bases, leaving 8 bases between the germline ends. The germline gives CDR1 LGHNA, CDR2 YSLEER. DNA of the CDR3: TGCGCCAGCAGCCACCCCGGAACCTACAATGAGCAGTTCTTC. Amino acid sequence: CASSHPGTYNEQFF.

This clonotype was counted between two and nine times. The CDR3 loop is CASSFRVGLNTGELFF. In nucleotides, the CDR3 is TGTGCCAGCAGTTTTCGAGTCGGACTGAACACCGGGGAGCTGTTTTTT. The chain recombines TRBV12-3 or TRBV12-4 with TRBJ2-2, with TRBD2 as a possible D gene (5 bases). The CDR3 extends over 16 amino acids. V was trimmed by 3 bases and J by 1 base, leaving 12 bases between them.

This clonotype has only a few counts. The J gene is TRBJ1-5, the V gene TRBV6-5; 7 positions agree with TRBD1. This CDR3 is 14 amino acids long. Germline-derived CDR1 and CDR2 are MNHEY and SVGAGI. The ends lost 6 bases at V and 3 bases at J; junction bases unmatched: 5. CDR3 protein: CASRQTGNNQPQHF. The CDR3 DNA reads as TGTGCCAGCAGGCAGACAGGGAACAATCAGCCCCAGCATTTT.

This clonotype appeared many times. The chain has TRBV5-5 and TRBJ2-3, with 11 nucleotides matching TRBD2. This CDR3 has 15 amino acids. After removal of 1 base from V and 6 bases from J, the junction contained 4 bases not matched to a gene. Germline CDR1 reads SGHKS; CDR2 reads YYEKEE (reference sequence). CDR3 protein: CASSLFLAGGDTQYF. The CDR3 DNA follows: TGTGCCAGCAGCTTGTTTCTAGCGGGGGGTGATACGCAGTATTTT.

This clonotype was detected a few times. The V call is TRBV11-2, the J call TRBJ1-1; no clear D. Trimming cost V 6 bases and J 7 bases, with 9 bases left between them. This CDR3 region has 11 residues. The V gene's germline CDR1 is SGHAT and CDR2 FQNNGV. The CDR3 sequence is CASRMTIEAFF. CDR3 DNA: TGTGCCAGCAGAATGACCATTGAAGCTTTCTTT.

The chain is built from TRBV6-5 and TRBJ2-7; 7 bases align to TRBD2. The V and J ends lost 0 bases and 3 bases, in that order; junction bases with no gene match: 5. The germline V gene has CDR1 MNHEY and CDR2 SVGAGI. The CDR3 consists of 15 residues. The CDR3: CASSYSASGSYEQYF. In nucleotides, the CDR3 is TGTGCCAGCAGTTACTCGGCTAGCGGTAGCTACGAGCAGTACTTC.

Ten or more counts support this clonotype. The chain couples TRBV27 to TRBJ2-7; 8 bases map to TRBD2. V lost 4 bases and J lost 7; bases outside the gene matches: 6. The V gene's germline CDR1 is MNHEY and CDR2 SMNVEV (reference sequence). The CDR3 is 13 residues long. CDR3 DNA: TGTGCCAGCAGTTCCCGGGGGGGCTGGGAGCAGTACTTC. Protein product: CASSSRGGWEQYF.

This clonotype was observed many times. The rearrangement uses TRBV11-2 and TRBJ2-1; no clear D. CDR3 size: 18 residues. Germline lookup yields CDR1 SGHAT and CDR2 FQNNGV. V gave up 1 base and J gave up 3 bases, with 19 bases separating them. The CDR3: CASSLVTPKVRDYNEQFF. For the CDR3, the DNA is TGTGCCAGCAGCTTAGTGACACCCAAGGTTAGGGACTACAATGAGCAGTTCTTC.

About this clonotype itself: A much bigger clone sits one base away, suggesting this may be a read error. The chain carries TRBV5-3 and TRBJ2-2; D is perhaps TRBD2 (6 bases). TRBV5-3 is an ORF for which the function is uncertain. V lost 8 bases, J lost 1 base, and 18 bases lay in between. There are 16 residues in the CDR3. The CDR3 nucleotides read TGTGCCAGCGGCTACGGGGTCGGGGGGAACACCGGGGAGCTGTTTTTT. Amino acids: CASGYGVGGNTGELFF.